This TCR beta chain was documented in a study of early T cells in non-severe SARS-CoV-2 infection. Study background: Bulk RNA isolated from unsorted whole blood underwent sequencing; chains were not paired.

Germline V gives CDR1 SGHTA, CDR2 FQGNSA. The CDR3 is 14 residues long. J lost 8 bases, V lost 5 bases, and 6 bases had no gene match. This clonotype has a handful of counts. As yet, its antigen is unknown. Unique molecular identifiers were attached to individual cDNA molecules. TCRdb passed the 5' RACE reads through MiXCR, listing each CDR3 protein once. The sample shows about 60,000 distinct CDR3 sequences, approximately 10% of them seen only once. Study results and limitations: VDJdb matches were skewed toward anti-spike CD8 T cell responses.

The receptor comes from an adult who was a healthcare worker with PCR-confirmed SARS-CoV-2 infection or an uninfected control (not recorded which). The chain combines TRBV7-2 with TRBJ1-6; 7 bases are shared with TRBD1. Sequenced here: whole blood, sampled at baseline. CDR3 sequence (DNA): TGTGCCAGCAGCCCCCTGGGACAGTATTCACCCCTCCACTTT. Amino acids: CASSPLGQYSPLHF.